The clone carrying this T cell receptor beta chain has more than one count but fewer than ten. This sample was included in a study of shared T cell receptors in the human thymus. V gave up 3 bases and J gave up 5 bases, with 13 bases separating them. The CDR3 sequence is 14 residues long. Germline V gene lookup returns CDR1 SNHLY and CDR2 FYNNEI. Profiled with immunoSEQ multiplex PCR; TCRdb holds only in-frame clones, not every one. Found here are almost 550,000 clones, more than 75% of them singletons; the top ten hold 0.01% to 0.015%. These data were likewise used in another study, on human thymus T cells. That report notes: Resections obtained during corrective heart surgery supplied the thymus tissue. It looked as if thymic and blood repertoires used V and J genes in a biased way.

Source material: thymocytes. The chain recombines TRBV2 with TRBJ1-1; possible D gene TRBD1, 5 bases. The clonotype comes from a boy under three years old with a congenital heart defect. CDR3 region: CASSDIGEGTEAFF. The CDR3 DNA is TGTGCCAGCAGTGATATTGGGGAGGGGACTGAAGCTTTCTTT.